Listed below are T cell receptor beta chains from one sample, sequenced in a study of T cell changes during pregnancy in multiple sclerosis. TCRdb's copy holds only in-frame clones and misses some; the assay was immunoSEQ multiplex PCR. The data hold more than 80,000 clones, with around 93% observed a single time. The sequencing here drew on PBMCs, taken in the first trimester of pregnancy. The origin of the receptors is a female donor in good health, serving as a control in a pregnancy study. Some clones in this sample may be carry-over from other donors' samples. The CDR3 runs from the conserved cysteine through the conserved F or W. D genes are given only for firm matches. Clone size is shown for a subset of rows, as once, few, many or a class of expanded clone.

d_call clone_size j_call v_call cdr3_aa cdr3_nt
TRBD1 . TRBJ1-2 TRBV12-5 CASGLVHGTGVYGYTF TGTGCTAGTGGTTTGGTACACGGGACAGGGGTCTATGGCTACACCTTC
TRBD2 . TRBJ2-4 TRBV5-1 CASSSGGDQNIQYF TGCGCCAGCAGCTCCGGGGGGGACCAAAACATTCAGTACTTC
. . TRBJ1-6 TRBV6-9 CASTNSSYNSPLHF TGTGCCAGCACCAACAGCTCCTATAATTCACCCCTCCACTTT
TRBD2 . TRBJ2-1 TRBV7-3 CASSLLAGVSNEQFF TGTGCCAGCAGCTTATTAGCGGGAGTTAGTAATGAGCAGTTCTTC
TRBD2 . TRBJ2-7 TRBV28 CATRFSGGPLEQYF TGTGCCACTAGGTTTAGCGGGGGACCCCTCGAGCAGTACTTC
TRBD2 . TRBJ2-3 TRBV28 CASSLRGGREADTQYF TGTGCCAGCAGCCTACGTGGGGGGCGGGAGGCAGATACGCAGTATTTT
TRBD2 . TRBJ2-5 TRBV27 CASSLEASGGTSLETQYF TGTGCCAGCAGTTTAGAGGCTAGCGGGGGTACCAGCCTGGAGACCCAGTACTTC
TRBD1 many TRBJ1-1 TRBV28 CASSTGGKVAEAFF TGTGCCAGCAGTACAGGGGGCAAAGTAGCTGAAGCTTTCTTT
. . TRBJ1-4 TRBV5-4 CASSQGLQGGEKLFF TGTGCCAGCAGCCAGGGACTCCAAGGTGGTGAAAAACTGTTTTTT
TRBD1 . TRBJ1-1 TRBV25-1 CASRPYPGGRNTEAFF TGTGCCAGCAGGCCCTATCCAGGGGGTCGGAACACTGAAGCTTTCTTT
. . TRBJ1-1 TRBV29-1 CSTVWLGTEAFF TGCAGCACAGTATGGCTGGGCACTGAAGCTTTCTTT
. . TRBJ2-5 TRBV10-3 CAISETRDKGETQYF TGTGCCATCAGTGAGACGAGGGACAAGGGGGAGACCCAGTACTTC
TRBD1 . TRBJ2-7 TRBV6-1 CASSEGTGGSYEQYF TGTGCCAGCAGTGAAGGGACAGGGGGCTCCTACGAGCAGTACTTC
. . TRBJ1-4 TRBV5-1 CASSPGGGRDEKLFF TGCGCCAGCAGCCCCGGAGGGGGGAGGGATGAAAAACTGTTTTTT
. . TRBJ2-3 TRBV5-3 CARSSKSSGRPANTDTQYF TGTGCCAGAAGCTCCAAATCGAGCGGTAGGCCGGCAAACACAGATACGCAGTATTTT
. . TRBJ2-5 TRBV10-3 CAISESLRETQYF TGTGCCATCAGTGAGTCGCTTAGAGAGACCCAGTACTTC
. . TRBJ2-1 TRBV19 CASSIRLQSSYNEQFF TGTGCCAGTAGTATTCGCTTACAGAGCTCCTACAATGAGCAGTTCTTC
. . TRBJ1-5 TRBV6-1 CASSETPGQAEHF TGTGCCAGCAGTGAAACCCCGGGACAAGCCGAGCATTTT
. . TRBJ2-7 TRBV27 CASSFGVPPYEQYF TGTGCCAGCAGTTTTGGAGTTCCTCCGTACGAGCAGTACTTC
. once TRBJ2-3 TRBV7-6 CASSLFGVNTDTQYF TGTGCCAGCAGCTTATTCGGAGTGAACACAGATACGCAGTATTTT
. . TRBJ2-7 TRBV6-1 CASSGGRGNYEQYF TGTGCCAGCAGTGGTGGGAGGGGGAATTACGAGCAGTACTTC
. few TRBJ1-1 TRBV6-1 CASSEVLTEAFF TGTGCCAGCAGTGAGGTACTTACTGAAGCTTTCTTT
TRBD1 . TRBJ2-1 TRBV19 CASTTGGAYNEQFF TGTGCCAGTACAACAGGGGGCGCGTACAATGAGCAGTTCTTC
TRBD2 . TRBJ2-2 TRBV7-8 CASSLVFSGGGNTGELFF TGTGCCAGCAGCTTAGTTTTTAGCGGGGGGGGGAACACCGGGGAGCTGTTTTTT
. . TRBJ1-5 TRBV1 CTSSRERRQPQHF TGCACCAGCAGCCGGGAGAGGCGTCAGCCCCAGCATTTT
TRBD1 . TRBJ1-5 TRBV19 CASSIRDRNQPQHF TGTGCCAGTAGTATCCGGGACAGAAATCAGCCCCAGCATTTT
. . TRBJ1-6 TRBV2 CASRTVNNSPLHF TGTGCCAGCCGGACAGTAAATAATTCACCCCTCCACTTT
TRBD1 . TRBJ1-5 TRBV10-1 CASSGMGQGCQPQHF TGCGCCAGCAGTGGGATGGGACAGGGCTGTCAGCCCCAGCATTTT
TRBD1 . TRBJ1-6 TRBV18 CASSPTEGALKGVPLHF TGTGCCAGCTCACCTACCGAGGGGGCGCTTAAGGGGGTACCCCTCCACTTT
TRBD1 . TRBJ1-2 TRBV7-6 CASSPEVGTGRYGYTF TGTGCCAGCAGCCCAGAAGTTGGGACAGGGCGCTATGGCTACACCTTC
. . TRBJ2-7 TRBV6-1 CASTPQVRYEQYF TGTGCCAGCACCCCACAGGTGCGCTACGAGCAGTACTTC
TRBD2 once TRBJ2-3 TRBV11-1 CASSQGGLAGTDTQYF TGTGCCAGCAGCCAAGGAGGACTAGCGGGCACAGATACGCAGTATTTT
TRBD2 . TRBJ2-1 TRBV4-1 CASSHVAGGPSDEQFF TGCGCCAGCAGCCACGTAGCGGGGGGCCCATCTGATGAGCAGTTCTTC
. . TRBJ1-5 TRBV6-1 CASSDGGPAQPQHF TGTGCCAGCAGTGATGGGGGCCCGGCGCAGCCCCAGCATTTT
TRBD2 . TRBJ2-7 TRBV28 CASRRTTSGSPHEQYF TGTGCCAGCAGACGAACGACTAGCGGGAGTCCCCACGAGCAGTACTTC
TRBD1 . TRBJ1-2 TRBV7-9 CASSFVGQGYGYTF TGTGCCAGCAGCTTTGTAGGACAGGGCTATGGCTACACCTTC
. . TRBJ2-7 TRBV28 CASSFAREYEQYF TGTGCCAGCAGTTTCGCGCGCGAATACGAGCAGTACTTC
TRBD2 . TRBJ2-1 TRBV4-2 CASSQAGTSGYNEQFF TGTGCCAGCAGCCAGGCCGGGACTAGCGGTTACAATGAGCAGTTCTTC